The entry below gives a single TCR beta chain sequence along with its context. These data are taken from a study of beta chain features in type 1 diabetes. The isolated RNA, all of it, was reverse transcribed, so expressed TCRB transcripts were what got sequenced. The method was immunoSEQ multiplex PCR; TCRdb's version includes in-frame clones alone and lacks a portion of them. The sample has around 250,000 clones, 25% to 35% seen once. Germline assignment: CDR1 SGDLS and CDR2 YYNGEE. V lost 4 bases and J lost 0, with 12 bases in between. The CDR3 runs to 15 residues. The purity of all sorted populations exceeded 95%.

Source material: central memory CD4+ T cells from blood. This chain connects TRBV9 to TRBJ2-3; TRBD2 might be the D (6 bases). This clonotype was obtained from a man under 40 in good health. The CDR3 region has the DNA TGTGCCAGCAGCCAAGCGGGTATGAGCACAGATACGCAGTATTTT. As protein: CASSQAGMSTDTQYF.